What follows are 27 T cell receptor beta chains derived from one specimen sequenced in a study of sequential checkpoint blockade in melanoma (dated by TCRdb to the late 2010s). The library was prepared using the immunoSEQ multiplex PCR assay. TCRdb holds this immuneACCESS table with in-frame rearrangements only. Some clones are missing; in checked studies, unresolved V genes explain under half, and the rest has no known cause. This sample gives some 17,000 clones in total; around 69% of them show up just once. Of the sample, approximately 20% falls within the top ten clones. The treatment or condition label of this sample denotes: randomized to nivolumab then ipilimumab (arm A) or the reverse (arm B). The source was CD8+ T cells sorted from blood (inferred from file names), collected from a patient given nivolumab and ipilimumab in sequence. These receptors came from a human donor with melanoma.

The table lists this clone with a count of one. The chain employs TRBV7-9 and TRBJ2-5; 7 nucleotides align to TRBD1. Trimming at V came to 5 bases and at J to 1 base, leaving 10 bases not matched to a gene. Germline-derived CDR1 and CDR2 are SEHNR and FQNEAQ (reference sequence). The CDR3 covers 16 residues. The DNA of the CDR3 is TGTGCCAGCAGCGCCCCGACAGGGATCCTCCAAGAGACCCAGTACTTC. Its translation: CASSAPTGILQETQYF.

The V and J genes are TRBV4-3 and TRBJ2-7; D may be TRBD1 (5 bases). The CDR3 loop spans 14 amino acids. Germline V gene sequence: CDR1 LGHNA, CDR2 YSLEER. Trimming removed 5 bases at V and 6 bases at J, with 17 bases between. The CDR3 loop is CASSGAGESSEQYF. In DNA, the CDR3 is TGCGCCAGCAGCGGGGCAGGAGAGTCTTCCGAGCAGTACTTC.

This clone is medium-sized by share. The V gene is TRBV11-2, the J gene TRBJ1-4; 7 bases align to TRBD1. The ends lost 8 bases at V and 4 bases at J; junction bases unmatched: 7. The germline V gene encodes CDR1 SGHAT and CDR2 FQNNGV. The CDR3 length is 14 residues. DNA for the CDR3: TGTGCCAGCGCCCCGGGACAGAATAATGAAAAACTGTTTTTT. As protein: CASAPGQNNEKLFF.

V usage is TRBV7-6 and J usage is TRBJ2-3; 7 positions match TRBD2. Per germline, CDR1 SGHVS and CDR2 FNYEAQ. The CDR3 consists of 15 residues. V dropped 5 bases and J dropped 6; count of bases not matched to a gene: 11. Here the CDR3 reads CASSPEGGRRDTQYF. CDR3 sequence (DNA): TGTGCCAGCAGCCCCGAGGGAGGGAGGCGGGATACGCAGTATTTT.

V gene TRBV4-3 combines with J gene TRBJ2-1, with TRBD2 matching 9 bases. CDR3 length equals 15 residues. Germline V gene sequence: CDR1 LGHNA, CDR2 YSLEER. J gave up 6 bases and V 4 bases, and 7 bases lay outside the gene matches. CDR3 residues: CASSPGSGRFNEQFF. The CDR3 nucleotides are TGCGCCAGCAGCCCCGGTAGCGGGAGATTCAATGAGCAGTTCTTC.

CDR3 loop: CASSLDSLAGSSDTQYF. The CDR3 DNA sequence: TGTGCCAGCAGCTTAGATTCCCTAGCGGGGTCCTCAGATACGCAGTATTTT. The chain combines TRBV11-3 with TRBJ2-3, with 9 positions matching TRBD2. With 0 bases clipped from V and 4 bases from J, the junction kept 8 bases outside the gene matches. CDR1 SGHNT and CDR2 YENEEA come from the germline V gene. There are 17 residues in the CDR3.

The gene calls are TRBV7-9 and TRBJ1-5; tentative D call: TRBD1 (5 bases). CDR1 is SEHNR, CDR2 FQNEAQ, per germline (reference sequence). The germline V and J ends were trimmed by 4 bases and 6 bases, with 10 bases remaining between them. The CDR3 is made up of 13 amino acids. CDR3 sequence: CASSSSGFQPQHF. DNA for the CDR3: TGTGCCAGCAGCTCGTCAGGGTTTCAGCCCCAGCATTTT.

The chain has TRBV6-4 and TRBJ2-4; D possibly corresponds to TRBD1 (5 bases). Trimming stripped 10 bases from V and 4 bases from J, with 17 bases between. The CDR3 length is 14 residues. CDR1 and CDR2 from the germline V gene are MRHNA and SNTAGT. For the CDR3, the DNA is TGTGCCATTCAACCCAGTCAGGGAAAAAACATTCAGTACTTC. This encodes CAIQPSQGKNIQYF.

This chain joins TRBV7-6 and TRBJ2-7; D gene unclear. Trimming removed 1 base from V and 0 bases from J, with 10 bases in between. The CDR3 length is 15 residues. CDR1 and CDR2 from the germline V gene are SGHVS and FNYEAQ. The CDR3 sequence: CASSLGWSSSYEQYF. CDR3 sequence (DNA): TGTGCCAGCAGCTTAGGATGGAGTAGCTCCTACGAGCAGTACTTC.

This chain links TRBV27 with TRBJ2-7; 7 nucleotides line up with TRBD2. J gave up 2 bases and V 2 bases, and 3 bases lay outside the gene matches. Germline V lookup: CDR1 MNHEY, CDR2 SMNVEV (reference sequence). This CDR3 spans 14 amino acids. This CDR3 reads CASSLAGATYEQYF. The CDR3 DNA reads as TGTGCCAGCAGTTTAGCGGGAGCCACCTACGAGCAGTACTTC.

CDR3 sequence (DNA): TGTGCCAGCAGTTACTTCAACTCATTGGAGACTGAAGCTTTCTTT. Amino acid sequence: CASSYFNSLETEAFF. The V gene is TRBV6-5, the J gene TRBJ1-1; no reliable D call. The germline V gene encodes CDR1 MNHEY and CDR2 SVGAGI. Trimming stripped 1 base from V and 5 bases from J, with 14 bases between. This CDR3 is 15 amino acids long.

The CDR3 nucleotides are TGTGCCAGCAGCTTAGGCTACGGACAGGGAAATGAGCAGTTCTTC. Protein sequence: CASSLGYGQGNEQFF. The chain carries TRBV13 and TRBJ2-1; 8 nucleotides line up with TRBD1. The CDR3 contains 15 residues. CDR1 and CDR2 from the germline V gene are PRHDT and FYEKMQ (reference sequence). V shed 0 bases, J shed 7 bases, and the junction held 5 bases outside the gene matches.

The chain uses TRBV11-3 and TRBJ2-7; no firm D call. The CDR3 totals 12 residues. Germline CDR1 is SGHNT and CDR2 is YENEEA. The ends were cut back, 4 bases at V and 0 bases at J, with 4 bases in the middle. CDR3 residues: CASSSNSYEQYF. The DNA of the CDR3 is TGTGCCAGCAGCTCAAACTCCTACGAGCAGTACTTC.

In its sample, this clone is medium-sized. V gene TRBV6-4 combines with J gene TRBJ1-1, with TRBD1 identical over 7 bases. Germline-derived CDR1 and CDR2 are MRHNA and SNTAGT. With 5 bases clipped from V and 4 bases from J, the junction kept 7 bases outside the gene matches. The CDR3 is made up of 14 amino acids. In nucleotides, the CDR3 is TGTGCCAGCAGTCCTTCAGGGGACAGCACTGAAGCTTTCTTT. Residues: CASSPSGDSTEAFF.

This chain joins TRBV7-9 and TRBJ2-7; D remains unclear. V was clipped by 2 bases and J by 5 bases, with 13 bases between them. Germline loops: CDR1 SEHNR, CDR2 FQNEAQ (reference sequence). The CDR3 contains 14 residues. This CDR3 is CASSLSPVFHEQYF. CDR3 nucleotides: TGTGCCAGCAGCTTATCACCGGTCTTCCACGAGCAGTACTTC.

Comments on this clone: The likely explanation is a read error, given a far larger clone one base away. Other DNA sequences within the sample encode an identical CDR3. This chain connects TRBV13 to TRBJ2-7, with a tentative D call TRBD2 (7 bases). The CDR3 runs 15 residues. Germline lookup yields CDR1 PRHDT and CDR2 FYEKMQ (reference sequence). CDR3 DNA sequence: TGTGCCAGCAGTGGTGCGGGGGCCTTCTACTACGAGCATTACTTC. Protein sequence: CASSGAGAFYYEHYF.

The V and J genes are TRBV7-3 and TRBJ2-1; D perhaps matches TRBD2 (6 bases). The V end lost 1 base, the J end lost 0 bases, and 10 bases lay between the germline ends. The CDR3 length is 16 residues. Germline V gene sequence: CDR1 SGHTA, CDR2 FQGTGA. The CDR3: CASSLMSGPSYNEQFF. For the CDR3, the DNA is TGTGCCAGCAGCTTAATGAGCGGGCCCTCCTACAATGAGCAGTTCTTC. Full variable domain (outside the CDR3, taken from reference TRBV7-3 and TRBJ2-1): GAGVSQTPSNKVTEKGKYVELRCDPISGHTALYWYRQSLGQGPEFLIYFQGTGAADDSGLPNDRFFAVRPEGSVSTLKIQRTERGDSAVYLCASSLMSGPSYNEQFFGPGTRLTVL.

This chain joins TRBV11-3 and TRBJ2-1; maybe TRBD2 (5 bases). This CDR3 region has 12 residues. Trimming stripped 5 bases from V and 8 bases from J, with 10 bases between. Looked up from germline, CDR1 is SGHNT and CDR2 is YENEEA. CDR3 sequence (DNA): TGTGCCAGCAGCCGGACCGGGGATGAGCAGTTCTTC. Its translation: CASSRTGDEQFF.

The chain carries TRBV5-6 and TRBJ2-1; 7 bases map to TRBD2. V was clipped by 0 bases and J by 3 bases; unmatched bases: 15. This CDR3 comprises 19 residues. The germline V gene encodes CDR1 SGHDT and CDR2 YYEEEE. This CDR3 reads CASSLDRNPGLGSYNEQFF. DNA for the CDR3: TGTGCCAGCAGCTTGGACAGAAACCCCGGACTAGGTAGCTACAATGAGCAGTTCTTC. The full variable domain, its missing parts supplied by reference TRBV5-6 and TRBJ2-1, is DAGVTQSPTHLIKTRGQQVTLRCSPKSGHDTVSWYQQALGQGPQFIFQYYEEEERQRGNFPDRFSGHQFPNYSSELNVNALLLGDSALYLCASSLDRNPGLGSYNEQFFGPGTRLTVL.

The chain employs TRBV5-4 and TRBJ2-7; TRBD2 matches 8 bases. CDR1 SGHNT and CDR2 YYREEE come from the germline V gene (reference sequence). The CDR3 contains 14 residues. The junction had 7 bases not matched to a gene; V was cut back by 4 bases and J by 4 bases. In DNA, the CDR3 is TGTGCCAGCAGCACGGGAGGGATCGGGTACGAGCAGTACTTC. Translated: CASSTGGIGYEQYF.

This chain links TRBV11-2 with TRBJ2-7, with D possibly being TRBD1 (6 bases). CDR3 length: 15 amino acids. Germline CDR1 and CDR2: SGHAT and FQNNGV. Trimming cost V 2 bases and J 3 bases, with 14 bases left between them. This chain's CDR3 is CASSLSGDTYYEQYF. The CDR3 DNA reads TGTGCCAGCAGCTTATCTGGGGACACCTACTACGAGCAGTACTTC.

By sample fraction, this clone is medium-sized. The chain uses TRBV9 and TRBJ1-1, with D perhaps TRBD1 (6 bases). The length of the CDR3 is 15 residues. Trimming took 4 bases from V and 6 from J, leaving 19 bases between them. From germline, CDR1 is SGDLS and CDR2 YYNGEE. This CDR3 is CASSSPQGIGAEAFF. DNA of the CDR3: TGTGCCAGCAGCTCGCCACAGGGTATAGGGGCTGAAGCTTTCTTT.

J is TRBJ1-5 and V is TRBV28, with D perhaps TRBD1 (6 bases). V lost 6 bases to trimming and J lost 5 bases, with 14 bases between them. The germline V gene encodes CDR1 MDHEN and CDR2 SYDVKM. The CDR3 sequence is 14 residues long. CDR3: CASSPGGPYQPQHF. The DNA of the CDR3 is TGTGCCAGCAGCCCCGGGGGGCCTTATCAGCCCCAGCATTTT.

This sequence joins TRBV19 and TRBJ2-1, with 14 bases matching TRBD2. The germline CDR1 and CDR2 sequences are LNHDA and SQIVND (reference sequence). Germline trimming cut 3 bases from V and 6 bases from J; bases unmatched to any gene: 7. The CDR3 runs to 17 residues. CDR3 nucleotides: TGTGCCAGTAGTATCCCCTCGGGACTAGCGGGGGTCAATGAGCAGTTCTTC. Its protein product is CASSIPSGLAGVNEQFF.

By share, this clone counts as large. The chain carries TRBV6-4 and TRBJ2-2; D is uncertain. The CDR3 has 15 amino acids. Germline CDR1 reads MRHNA; CDR2 reads SNTAGT. V lost 3 bases, J lost 0 bases, and 8 bases lay in between. For the CDR3, the DNA is TGTGCCAGCAGTGAAAGCGCGGCGAACACCGGGGAGCTGTTTTTT. This translates into CASSESAANTGELFF.

This clone occurred once. The chain combines TRBV28 with TRBJ2-2; maybe TRBD2 (5 bases). V lost 3 bases and J lost 8, with 13 bases in between. CDR1 is MDHEN and CDR2 is SYDVKM in the germline V gene. The CDR3 is 14 residues long. This CDR3 is CASSFEGLPGELFF. The CDR3 coding sequence is TGTGCCAGCAGTTTCGAGGGATTGCCTGGGGAGCTGTTTTTT.

This chain links TRBV6-4 with TRBJ1-2; no definite D call. This CDR3 comprises 13 residues. Trimming removed 7 bases at V and 2 bases at J, with 11 bases between. Per germline, CDR1 MRHNA and CDR2 SNTAGT. CDR3 DNA: TGTGCCAGCACCCTGACGGGAAACTATGGCTACACCTTC. This sequence encodes CASTLTGNYGYTF.